This T cell receptor (beta chain) was recovered during a study of Graves' ophthalmopathy and Graves' hyperthyroidism. General study results and limits: Among expanded thyroid clonotypes above 0.001 frequency, most also occurred in blood.

Regarding this clonotype: Its antigen is undetermined.

The TCR beta CDR3 regions underwent amplification from RNA transcripts. HTBI primers were used in a first-round RT-PCR, which preceded a second-round multiplex PCR. TCRdb reprocessed the multiplex PCR reads with MiXCR, giving one entry per CDR3 protein. The table shows some 1.1 million distinct CDR3 sequences, with approximately 35% occurring only once. This CDR3 contains 13 residues. Trimming took 5 bases from V and 3 from J, leaving 10 bases between them. The receptor's source is an adult man with Graves' hyperthyroidism. Sequenced input: peripheral blood or thyroid tissue (not recorded which). The chain employs TRBV12-3 or TRBV12-4 and TRBJ2-5; D not resolved. The CDR3 nucleotides read TGTGCCAGCAGTCGCGACCAAAAAGAGACCCAGTACTTC. Translating it yields CASSRDQKETQYF.